This TCR beta chain was observed in a study of OX40 agonist ivuxolimab in advanced cancers. Study outcomes and limitations: At 0.1 to 3.0 mg/kg, CD4+ and CD8+ blood T cells expanded clonally by week 6. The authors did not determine the antigen specificity of the expanded peripheral T cells. Several nonresponders also turned out to have low normalized T-cell clonal expansion. Expanded clones were, on average, more numerous among CD8+ T cells than CD4+.

In germline, CDR1 is LNHDA, CDR2 SQIVND (reference sequence). Trimming stripped 7 bases from V and 6 bases from J, with 16 bases between. The CDR3 has 15 residues. Remarks on this clone: The antigen is unknown.

TCRdb's table, derived via immunoSEQ multiplex PCR, lists solely in-frame clones and lacks some. In the table there are roughly 48,000 clones, around 83% of which are singletons. The chain recombines TRBV19 with TRBJ2-6; D remains unclear. This TCR derives from an adult with an advanced solid tumor such as melanoma, head and neck, liver or kidney cancer. Sequenced here: CD4+ or CD8+ T cells sorted from blood, sampled in a trial of the OX40 agonist ivuxolimab. The CDR3 region is CASTKTSPEANVLTF. The CDR3, as DNA: TGTGCCAGTACCAAGACCTCCCCGGAGGCCAACGTCCTGACTTTC.